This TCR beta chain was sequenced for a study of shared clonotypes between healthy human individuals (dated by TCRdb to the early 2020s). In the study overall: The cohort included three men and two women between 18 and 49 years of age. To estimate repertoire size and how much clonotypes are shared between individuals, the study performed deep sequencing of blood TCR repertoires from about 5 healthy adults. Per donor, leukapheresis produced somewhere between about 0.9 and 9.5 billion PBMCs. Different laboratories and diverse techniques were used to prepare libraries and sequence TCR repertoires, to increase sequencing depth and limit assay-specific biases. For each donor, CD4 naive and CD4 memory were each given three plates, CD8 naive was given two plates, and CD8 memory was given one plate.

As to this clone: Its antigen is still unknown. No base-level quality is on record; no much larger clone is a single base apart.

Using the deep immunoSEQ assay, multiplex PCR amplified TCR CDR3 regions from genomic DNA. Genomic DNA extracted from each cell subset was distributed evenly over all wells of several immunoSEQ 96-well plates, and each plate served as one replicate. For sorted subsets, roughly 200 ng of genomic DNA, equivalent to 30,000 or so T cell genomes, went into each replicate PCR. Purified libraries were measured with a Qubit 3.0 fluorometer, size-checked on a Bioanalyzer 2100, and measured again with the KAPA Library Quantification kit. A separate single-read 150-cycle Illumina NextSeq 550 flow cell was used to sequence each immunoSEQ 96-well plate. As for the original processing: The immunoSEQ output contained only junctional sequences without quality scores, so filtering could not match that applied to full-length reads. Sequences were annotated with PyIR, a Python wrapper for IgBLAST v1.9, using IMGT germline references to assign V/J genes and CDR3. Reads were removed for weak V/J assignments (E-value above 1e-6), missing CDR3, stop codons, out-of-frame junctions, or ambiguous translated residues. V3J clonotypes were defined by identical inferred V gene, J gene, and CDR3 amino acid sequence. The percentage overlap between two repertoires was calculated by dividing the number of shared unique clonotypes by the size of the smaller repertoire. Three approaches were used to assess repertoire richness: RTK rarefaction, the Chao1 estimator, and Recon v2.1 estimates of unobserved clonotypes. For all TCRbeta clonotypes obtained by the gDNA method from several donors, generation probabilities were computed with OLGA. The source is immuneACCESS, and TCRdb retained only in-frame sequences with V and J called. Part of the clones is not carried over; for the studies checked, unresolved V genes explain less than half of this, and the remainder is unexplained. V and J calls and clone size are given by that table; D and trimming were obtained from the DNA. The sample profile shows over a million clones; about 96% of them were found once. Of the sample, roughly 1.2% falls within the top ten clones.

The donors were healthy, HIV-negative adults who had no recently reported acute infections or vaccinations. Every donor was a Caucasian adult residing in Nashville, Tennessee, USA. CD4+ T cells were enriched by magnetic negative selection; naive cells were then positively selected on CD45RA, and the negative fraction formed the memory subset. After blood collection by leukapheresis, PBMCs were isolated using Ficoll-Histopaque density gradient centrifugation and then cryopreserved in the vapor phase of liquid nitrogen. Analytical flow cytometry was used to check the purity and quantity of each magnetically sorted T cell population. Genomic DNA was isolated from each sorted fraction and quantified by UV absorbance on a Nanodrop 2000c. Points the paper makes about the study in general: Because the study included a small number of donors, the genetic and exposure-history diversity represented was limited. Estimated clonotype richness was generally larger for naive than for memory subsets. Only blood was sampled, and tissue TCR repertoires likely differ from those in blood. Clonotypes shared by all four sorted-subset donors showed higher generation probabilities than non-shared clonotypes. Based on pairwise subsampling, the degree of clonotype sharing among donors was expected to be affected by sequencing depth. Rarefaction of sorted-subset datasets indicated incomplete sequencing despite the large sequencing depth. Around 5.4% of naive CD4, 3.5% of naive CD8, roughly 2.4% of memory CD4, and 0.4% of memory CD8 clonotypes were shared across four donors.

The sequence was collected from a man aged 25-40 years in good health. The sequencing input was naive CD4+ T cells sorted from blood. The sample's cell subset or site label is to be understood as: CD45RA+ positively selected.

The DNA is as follows: TGTGCCAGCAGAGTTAGGACGCTAGGGGAGACCCAGTACTTC. Its coded protein is CASRVRTLGETQYF. The sequence joins TRBV28 to TRBJ2-5; too little of a D gene remains to name it. V loses 6 bases, J loses 5 bases, and the germline ends lie 16 bases apart. From the germline V gene, CDR1 is MDHEN and CDR2 is SYDVKM. Reading from cysteine to phenylalanine, the CDR3 counts 14 amino acids. The entry retains the CDR3 DNA only, 42 bases that are in frame from base 1.